The source of this T cell receptor (beta chain) is a study of blood T cell repertoires in COVID-19. Study background: Collection of acute and convalescent COVID-19 samples took place in the United States, Italy and Spain.

Trimming took off 6 bases at V and 1 base at J, with 7 bases between the two ends. CDR3 length: 13 residues. The protocol was immunoSEQ multiplex PCR, while the TCRdb copy is restricted to in-frame clones and leaves out a portion. The sample holds approximately 210,000 clones, around 80% seen once. The TCR was taken from a woman in her 40s with acute or convalescent COVID-19. The V and J genes are TRBV12-3 or TRBV12-4 and TRBJ2-1; D is possibly TRBD2 (5 bases). Source material: peripheral blood. CDR3 coding DNA: TGTGCCAGCAGGAGCGGATCCTACAATGAGCAGTTCTTC. Protein: CASRSGSYNEQFF.